This paragraph reports one T cell receptor beta chain. In the original analysis: Estimated nucleated cell counts came from reference gene primer amplification. Sequencing used immunoSEQ multiplex PCR; TCRdb keeps in-frame clones, though not all of them. Clone size and the V and J calls come from that table; the DNA yielded D and trimming. Seen here are about 140,000 clones, roughly 80% observed once, and the top ten hold approximately 5%. This CDR3 comprises 15 residues. CDR1 and CDR2 from the germline V gene are SGHRS and YFSETQ. V shed 4 bases and J shed 5 bases, with 17 bases lying between them. Participants had their cohort set by participant-reported clinical history. The data are from a study of blood T cell repertoires in COVID-19.

The V call is TRBV5-1, the J call TRBJ2-3, with D maybe TRBD1 (7 bases). The sample taken for sequencing was PBMCs or T cells enriched from blood (not recorded which). The receptor comes from a man aged 40-50 years with acute COVID-19. The CDR3 sequence is CASSQGRQGGDTQYF. CDR3 sequence (DNA): TGCGCCAGCAGCCAGGGGCGACAGGGAGGAGATACGCAGTATTTT.